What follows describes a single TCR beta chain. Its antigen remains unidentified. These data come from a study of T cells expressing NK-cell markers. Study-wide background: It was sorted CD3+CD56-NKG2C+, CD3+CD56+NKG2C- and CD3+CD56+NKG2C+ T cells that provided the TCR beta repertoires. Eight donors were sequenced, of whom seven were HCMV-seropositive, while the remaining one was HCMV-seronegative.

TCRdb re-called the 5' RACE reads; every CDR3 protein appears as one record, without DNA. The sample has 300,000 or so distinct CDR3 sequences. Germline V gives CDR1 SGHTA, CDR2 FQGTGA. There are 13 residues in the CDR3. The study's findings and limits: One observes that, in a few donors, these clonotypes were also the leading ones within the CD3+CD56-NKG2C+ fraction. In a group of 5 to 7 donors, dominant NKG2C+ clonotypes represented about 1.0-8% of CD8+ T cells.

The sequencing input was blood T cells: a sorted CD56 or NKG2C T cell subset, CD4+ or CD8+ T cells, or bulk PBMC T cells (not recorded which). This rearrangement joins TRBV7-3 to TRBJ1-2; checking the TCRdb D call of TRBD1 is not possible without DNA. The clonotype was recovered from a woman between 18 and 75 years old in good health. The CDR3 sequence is CASSSGRGYGYTF.